Following are 32 T cell receptor beta chains from one sample sequenced in a study of cytomegalovirus exposure and HLA in healthy donors. It was with 60 Vbeta and 13 Jbeta primers that the PCR ran. Generated by immunoSEQ multiplex PCR, the TCRdb table keeps only in-frame clones and is missing some. The data hold 100,000 to 150,000 clones, with approximately 81% observed a single time. Sequencing used PBMCs. The receptors stem from a man aged 18 to 30 in good health and CMV-seronegative.

CDR3 nucleotides: TGTGCCAGCTCACCACCGATGGACAGGGCAACGGGAGAGACCCAGTACTTC. It yields the protein CASSPPMDRATGETQYF. The chain combines TRBV18 with TRBJ2-5; 8 bases agree with TRBD1. The V and J ends lost 0 bases and 4 bases, in that order; junction bases with no gene match: 10. The germline CDR1 and CDR2 sequences are KGHSH and LQKENI. The CDR3 spans 17 residues.

The chain recombines TRBV7-3 with TRBJ1-1; D is perhaps TRBD1 (6 bases). The V end lost 5 bases, the J end lost 1 base, and 8 bases lay between the germline ends. Germline values: CDR1 SGHTA, CDR2 FQGTGA. The CDR3 contains 13 residues. CDR3 sequence: CASSPRGNTEAFF. The CDR3 nucleotides are TGTGCCAGCAGCCCCAGGGGGAACACTGAAGCTTTCTTT.

CDR3 DNA: TGTGCCAGCAGCTTAGGTCAATATGAAAAACTGTTTTTT. Its translation is CASSLGQYEKLFF. The genes are TRBV7-9 and TRBJ1-4, with unresolved D. Trimming shortened V by 1 base and J by 6 bases, and 6 bases separated the two germline ends. CDR1 SEHNR and CDR2 FQNEAQ come from the germline V gene (reference sequence). The CDR3 loop spans 13 amino acids. The whole variable domain, remainder taken from reference TRBV7-9 and TRBJ1-4, is DTGVSQNPRHKITKRGQNVTFRCDPISEHNRLYWYRQTLGQGPEFLTYFQNEAQLEKSRLLSDRFSAERPKGSFSTLEIQRTEQGDSAMYLCASSLGQYEKLFFGSGTQLSVL.

Note on this clone: The germline gene is not matched at one end of the junction; a read error may be the cause. CDR3 sequence: CASSLAVSTTVAFF. The CDR3 DNA sequence: TGCGCCAGCAGCTTGGCCGTCTCCACTACTGTAGCTTTCTTT. The chain is built from TRBV5-1 and TRBJ1-1; D gene uncertain. Looked up from germline, CDR1 is SGHRS and CDR2 is YFSETQ. CDR3 length: 14 amino acids.

This clone was seen once. The J gene is TRBJ1-1, the V gene TRBV14; D call uncertain. Trimming pared 3 bases from V and 11 bases from J, leaving 25 bases between. The V gene's germline CDR1 is SGHDN and CDR2 FVKESK. The CDR3 totals 16 residues. The CDR3 protein is CASSQRGSAVTSGAFF. The CDR3 DNA reads as TGTGCCAGCAGCCAGAGAGGCTCCGCAGTGACCTCGGGGGCTTTCTTT. Variable domain in full (rest from reference TRBV14 and TRBJ1-1): EAGVTQFPSHSVIEKGQTVTLRCDPISGHDNLYWYRRVMGKEIKFLLHFVKESKQDESGMPNNRFLAERTGGTYSTLKVQPAELEDSGVYFCASSQRGSAVTSGAFFGQGTRLTVV.

This clone came up once. V and J are TRBV5-1 and TRBJ2-5; D perhaps matches TRBD1 (5 bases). V was cut by 3 bases and J by 2 bases, with 17 bases left in between. The V gene's germline CDR1 is SGHRS and CDR2 YFSETQ. The CDR3 is 16 residues long. Written as DNA, the CDR3 is TGCGCCAGCAGCTCCGGCGCAGCAGGGTCGCAAGAGACCCAGTACTTC. Translation: CASSSGAAGSQETQYF.

This chain links TRBV25-1 with TRBJ2-7, with 7 bases that match TRBD1. The CDR3 has 15 amino acids. Germline-derived CDR1 and CDR2 are MGHDK and SYGVNS. V dropped 4 bases and J dropped 2; count of bases not matched to a gene: 8. Here the CDR3 DNA reads TGTGCCAGCAGTGTAGACAGGGTCAGGACCTACGAGCAGTACTTC. This gives the protein CASSVDRVRTYEQYF.

The rearrangement joins TRBV29-1 to TRBJ1-2, with D perhaps TRBD1 (5 bases). Germline lookup yields CDR1 SQVTM and CDR2 ANQGSEA. The CDR3 has 12 amino acids. Trimming took 2 bases from V and 8 from J, leaving 12 bases between them. CDR3 protein: CSVESQGGGYTF. CDR3 bases: TGCAGCGTTGAAAGCCAGGGCGGCGGCTACACCTTC.

This chain joins TRBV11-2 and TRBJ1-6, with D possibly TRBD1 on 6 matching bases. The CDR3 runs 18 residues. Germline CDR1 and CDR2: SGHAT and FQNNGV. V lost 4 bases to trimming and J lost 0 bases, with 16 bases between them. The CDR3 region is CASSSLTGHRSYNSPLHF. The CDR3 nucleotides read TGTGCCAGCAGCTCGTTGACAGGCCACCGCTCCTATAATTCACCCCTCCACTTT.

This clone was seen once. CDR3 amino acids: CASSSGGRKISTDTQYF. The CDR3 DNA reads TGTGCCAGCAGCTCGGGGGGGCGGAAGATAAGCACAGATACGCAGTATTTT. J is TRBJ2-3 and V is TRBV11-3; TRBD2 matches 8 bases. Germline CDR1 reads SGHNT; CDR2 reads YENEEA. J gave up 0 bases and V 4 bases, and 9 bases lay outside the gene matches. The length of the CDR3 is 17 residues.

V gene TRBV10-3 combines with J gene TRBJ1-2; 9 nucleotides match TRBD1. Germline V gene sequence: CDR1 ENHRY, CDR2 SYGVKD. Germline trimming cut 9 bases from V and 4 bases from J; bases unmatched to any gene: 15. This CDR3 region has 16 residues. This chain's CDR3 is CAILPGQGSPSYGYTF. In nucleotides, the CDR3 is TGTGCCATTCTCCCGGGACAGGGTTCCCCTTCCTATGGCTACACCTTC.

The chain combines TRBV6-1 with TRBJ1-5; 10 positions match TRBD1. CDR1 and CDR2 from the germline V gene are MNHNS and SASEGT. The CDR3 covers 15 residues. Trimming cost V 6 bases and J 6 bases; bases outside gene matches: 8. This CDR3 reads CASRRGQGILQPQHF. The CDR3 bases are TGTGCCAGCAGGCGGGGACAGGGGATACTTCAGCCCCAGCATTTT.

The chain joins TRBV14 to TRBJ1-2; the D gene is possibly TRBD1 (5 bases). CDR1 and CDR2 (germline): SGHDN, FVKESK. The CDR3 has 14 amino acids. The germline V and J ends were trimmed by 2 bases and 8 bases, with 15 bases remaining between them. CDR3 in DNA: TGTGCCAGCAGCCAATTATTCCAAGGGGCAGGCTACACCTTC. This encodes CASSQLFQGAGYTF.

The chain uses TRBV19 and TRBJ1-5; TRBD1 might be the D (5 bases). The germline V gene has CDR1 LNHDA and CDR2 SQIVND (reference sequence). This CDR3 has 13 residues. V gave up 2 bases and J gave up 7 bases, with 9 bases separating them. The CDR3 loop reads CASSIMSGQPQHF. As DNA, the CDR3 is TGTGCCAGTAGTATAATGTCAGGGCAGCCCCAGCATTTT.

This clone was detected only a few times. V is TRBV7-9 and J is TRBJ1-1; perhaps TRBD1 as D (6 bases). Trimming shortened V by 4 bases and J by 2 bases, and 14 bases separated the two germline ends. The germline V gene has CDR1 SEHNR and CDR2 FQNEAQ (reference sequence). There are 15 residues in the CDR3. For the CDR3, the DNA is TGTGCCAGCAGCTCTAACAGGGTGGGTAACACTGAAGCTTTCTTT. Translation: CASSSNRVGNTEAFF.

The chain carries TRBV7-7 and TRBJ1-5; D gene uncertain. Per the germline V gene, CDR1 is SSHAT and CDR2 is FNYEAQ (reference sequence). Between the trimmed V and J ends, which lost 6 bases and 0 bases, there was a span of 9 bases. This CDR3 has 14 amino acids. Written as DNA, the CDR3 is TGTGCCAGCAGTTTGACTAATAGCAATCAGCCCCAGCATTTT. This encodes CASSLTNSNQPQHF.

The genes are TRBV4-3 and TRBJ2-4; D is perhaps TRBD2 (5 bases). The CDR3 covers 14 residues. Germline lookup yields CDR1 LGHNA and CDR2 YSLEER. With 4 bases removed from V and 9 bases from J, the gap between germline ends came to 16 bases. The CDR3 loop is CASSPRTGFSIQYF. CDR3 coding DNA: TGCGCCAGCAGCCCCCGAACGGGGTTTAGCATTCAGTACTTC.

This clone was counted only a few times. The V and J genes are TRBV15 and TRBJ2-2, with a tentative D call TRBD1 (5 bases). The CDR3 is 15 amino acids. Deletions cut 5 bases from V and 2 bases from J, with 12 bases between. Germline V lookup: CDR1 LNHNV, CDR2 YYDKDF (reference sequence). For the CDR3, the DNA is TGTGCCACCAGCGTTCTACAGGTTAACACCGGGGAGCTGTTTTTT. It codes for CATSVLQVNTGELFF.

CDR3 sequence reads: CASSYTRETQYF. In DNA, the CDR3 is TGTGCCAGCAGCTACACTAGGGAGACCCAGTACTTC. The chain has TRBV28 and TRBJ2-5; TRBD2 might be the D (5 bases). Per the germline V gene, CDR1 is MDHEN and CDR2 is SYDVKM. Between the trimmed V and J ends, which lost 6 bases and 5 bases, there was a span of 10 bases. This CDR3 contains 12 residues.

The genes are TRBV9 and TRBJ2-3, with 12 bases lining up with TRBD2. The CDR3 contains 15 residues. V was pared by 4 bases and J by 2 bases, with 2 bases of the junction left unmatched. Germline V gives CDR1 SGDLS, CDR2 YYNGEE. In DNA form, the CDR3 reads TGTGCCAGCAGCTCTAGCGGGGGGGTCACAGATACGCAGTATTTT. This codes for CASSSSGGVTDTQYF.

A single count supports this clone. CDR3 residues: CASRVQGLDTEAFF. CDR3 in DNA: TGTGCCAGCAGAGTACAGGGTTTGGACACTGAAGCTTTCTTT. The chain is built from TRBV5-4 and TRBJ1-1, with D possibly TRBD1 on 6 matching bases. Germline V CDR1 and CDR2: SGHNT, YYREEE (reference sequence). V lost 5 bases and J lost 3, with 14 bases in between. This CDR3 has 14 amino acids.

This chain joins TRBV12-5 and TRBJ2-7; no definite D call. The ends were cut back, 6 bases at V and 3 bases at J, with 12 bases in the middle. The CDR3 length is 13 residues. In germline, CDR1 is LGHNT, CDR2 FRNRAP. The CDR3 nucleotides are TGTGCTAGTGGCCTGCACCCTAGCTACGAGCAGTACTTC. Its protein is CASGLHPSYEQYF.

For the CDR3, the DNA is TGTGCCAGCAGCGCCCCGGGACAGGGGGCGGACAATGAGCAGTTCTTC. Its protein product is CASSAPGQGADNEQFF. This chain uses TRBV7-2 with TRBJ2-1; 12 bases agree with TRBD1. The CDR3 totals 16 residues. The V and J ends lost 5 bases and 5 bases, in that order; junction bases with no gene match: 7. The germline CDR1 and CDR2 sequences are SGHTA and FQGNSA.

The chain is built from TRBV7-7 and TRBJ2-5, with a possible D match to TRBD2 (6 bases). The CDR3 runs 13 residues. V dropped 4 bases and J dropped 5 bases, with 11 bases sitting between them. Germline values: CDR1 SSHAT, CDR2 FNYEAQ (reference sequence). The CDR3: CASSYGTLETQYF. The CDR3 bases are TGTGCCAGCAGCTATGGGACTCTCGAGACCCAGTACTTC. Supplemented by reference TRBV7-7 and TRBJ2-5, the full variable domain reads GAGVSQSPRYKVTKRGQDVTLRCDPISSHATLYWYQQALGQGPEFLTYFNYEAQPDKSGLPSDRFSAERPEGSISTLTIQRTEQRDSAMYRCASSYGTLETQYFGPGTRLLVL.

The chain combines TRBV30 with TRBJ1-1; tentatively, D is TRBD1 (5 bases). This CDR3 contains 14 residues. V was shortened by 4 bases and J by 1 base, with 13 bases between the two germline ends. Germline lookup yields CDR1 GTSNPN and CDR2 SVGIG (reference sequence). The CDR3 nucleotides are TGTGCCTGGACCCCCAGACAGCCGAACACTGAAGCTTTCTTT. The encoded protein is CAWTPRQPNTEAFF.

The chain has TRBV7-2 and TRBJ2-5; tentatively, D is TRBD2 (6 bases). Germline V gives CDR1 SGHTA, CDR2 FQGNSA. Trimming cost V 2 bases and J 3 bases, with 13 bases left between them. CDR3 length: 15 residues. DNA of the CDR3: TGTGCCAGCAGCTTATTAGGAGGGGAGGAAGAGACCCAGTACTTC. Translation gives CASSLLGGEEETQYF.

This chain joins TRBV30 and TRBJ2-3, with 7 bases aligning to TRBD1. This CDR3 has 13 residues. Germline V gene lookup returns CDR1 GTSNPN and CDR2 SVGIG (reference sequence). V dropped 2 bases and J dropped 6; count of bases not matched to a gene: 5. This CDR3 reads CAWSPRGLDTQYF. DNA for the CDR3: TGTGCCTGGAGTCCAAGGGGGCTGGATACGCAGTATTTT.

This clone was seen a single time. The J gene is TRBJ2-5, the V gene TRBV4-3; 9 bases align to TRBD2. This CDR3 has 17 amino acids. V lost 4 bases, J lost 0 bases, and 9 bases stayed unmatched. The germline V gene encodes CDR1 LGHNA and CDR2 YSLEER. For the CDR3, the DNA is TGCGCCAGCAGCCCACACCATAGCGGGGGAGACCAAGAGACCCAGTACTTC. This gives the protein CASSPHHSGGDQETQYF.

This chain joins TRBV29-1 and TRBJ1-1; perhaps TRBD1 as D (5 bases). CDR1 and CDR2 (germline): SQVTM, ANQGSEA. This CDR3 spans 15 amino acids. V was trimmed by 2 bases and J by 4 bases, leaving 17 bases between them. The CDR3 is CSVERHGGRGTEAFF. The CDR3 bases are TGCAGCGTTGAAAGGCACGGGGGAAGGGGCACTGAAGCTTTCTTT.

This chain joins TRBV11-2 and TRBJ1-2, with 7 bases fitting TRBD1. V lost 5 bases, J lost 7 bases, and 10 bases stayed unmatched. The CDR3 totals 14 residues. In germline, CDR1 is SGHAT, CDR2 FQNNGV. The DNA of the CDR3 is TGTGCCAGCAGCCCCGGGACAGCAGCTTTTGGCTACACCTTC. The encoded protein is CASSPGTAAFGYTF.

The chain links TRBV7-3 to TRBJ2-5; 12 bases align to TRBD2. Looked up from germline, CDR1 is SGHTA and CDR2 is FQGTGA. There are 16 residues in the CDR3. Trimming at V came to 0 bases and at J to 6 bases, leaving 5 bases not matched to a gene. CDR3 DNA: TGTGCCAGCAGCTTAACCCCTAGCGGGGGGGCTAAGACCCAGTACTTC. This encodes CASSLTPSGGAKTQYF.

The CDR3 region has the DNA TGTGCCAGCAGGAACAGGGGCCCAAACACCGGGGAGCTGTTTTTT. Protein: CASRNRGPNTGELFF. V gene TRBV6-5 combines with J gene TRBJ2-2, with 7 bases identical to TRBD1. The CDR3 consists of 15 residues. Germline loops: CDR1 MNHEY, CDR2 SVGAGI. V dropped 6 bases and J dropped 2; count of bases not matched to a gene: 6.